Listed below are T cell receptor beta chains from one sample, sequenced in a study of CXCR3-negative and CXCR3-positive naive CD8 T cells. TCRdb derives one entry per CDR3 protein from the 5' RACE reads, leaving out DNA. The table lists approximately 130,000 distinct CDR3 sequences. The sequenced sample consisted of naive CXCR3+ CD8+ T cells from blood. These TCRs come from a human donor in good health. Some clones in this sample may be carry-over from other donors' samples. CDR3s include the opening cysteine and the closing phenylalanine or tryptophan. The order of the fields is V gene, CDR3 length, J gene, CDR3 protein.

TRBV29-1	14	TRBJ1-3	CSVEMPNSGNTIYF
TRBV2	15	TRBJ1-1	CASSEAVGRGTEAFF
TRBV29-1	14	TRBJ2-1	CSVEFSGGYNEQFF
TRBV12-3/TRBV12-4	19	TRBJ2-3	CASTSCEPKTGADTDTQYF
TRBV28	16	TRBJ2-7	CASRPFGGGTSYEQYF
TRBV29-1	15	TRBJ2-1	CSVEEPGDSPGEQFF
TRBV4-1	14	TRBJ2-1	CASRAGGPLNEQFF
TRBV4-3	15	TRBJ2-1	CASSQIQGLRNEQFF
TRBV7-2	14	TRBJ2-1	CASSREEGYNEQFF
TRBV10-3	17	TRBJ2-5	CAISGTSGGTSQETQYF
TRBV10-3	13	TRBJ2-5	CAISAGSSWDQYF
TRBV9	15	TRBJ2-5	CASSVDPGKGETQYF
TRBV20-1	15	TRBJ2-1	CSASWTSLSYNEQFF
TRBV29-1	17	TRBJ2-1	CSVDTSGYSPSYNEQFF
TRBV20-1	11	TRBJ2-1	CSASRANEQFF
TRBV14	15	TRBJ2-2	CASSQDSGIKRELFF
TRBV15	14	TRBJ1-2	CATSRTGNNYGYTF
TRBV4-1	16	TRBJ2-7	CASSHPRTGGRYEQYF
TRBV7-9	13	TRBJ1-1	CASRRQSNTEAFF
TRBV29-1	12	TRBJ2-1	CSVERGTNEQFF
TRBV5-1	14	TRBJ1-2	CASSLGQEGDGYTF
TRBV7-9	17	TRBJ2-1	CASSLAQGLAGVNEQFF
TRBV27	14	TRBJ1-4	CASSLIAANEKLFF
TRBV2	13	TRBJ1-2	CASIALILDGYTF
TRBV12-3/TRBV12-4	13	TRBJ2-3	CASTFPGSDTQYF
TRBV5-6	18	TRBJ1-2	CASSPARTATGANYGYTF
TRBV20-1	11	TRBJ2-1	CSARSYNEQFF
TRBV20-1	13	TRBJ1-4	CSARDRGNEKLFF
TRBV19	16	TRBJ2-5	CASSATTSGGQETQYF
TRBV25-1	12	TRBJ2-2	CASSDPGGELFF
TRBV28	14	TRBJ2-7	CASTSAGGLYEQYF
TRBV28	17	TRBJ2-7	CASISQVIAGIGYEQYF
TRBV4-1	16	TRBJ2-3	CASSPSSGPDTDTQYF
TRBV20-1	14	TRBJ2-5	CSSPAAEGTETQYF
TRBV7-9	14	TRBJ1-2	CASSPGQFPYGYTF
TRBV7-9	17	TRBJ2-1	CASSSPPAMSTYNEQFF
TRBV11-2	16	TRBJ2-1	CASSPSPGSPRGEQFF
TRBV28	16	TRBJ2-2	CASSSGARPDTGELFF
TRBV29-1	12	TRBJ1-1	CSVGDSNTEAFF
TRBV7-9	15	TRBJ1-1	CASSYRQGPVTEAFF
TRBV29-1	13	TRBJ2-3	CSVGLASTDTQYF
TRBV12-3/TRBV12-4	13	TRBJ2-7	CASSPGPRLEQYF
TRBV20-1	15	TRBJ2-1	CSARRDESSYNEQFF
TRBV28	15	TRBJ2-7	CASSFMGGPSYEQYF
TRBV6-2/TRBV6-3	16	TRBJ2-2	CASSISGGALTGELFF
TRBV28	15	TRBJ2-7	CASSSITGTPYEQYF
TRBV15	15	TRBJ1-1	CATSRDLEVNTEAFF
TRBV18	14	TRBJ2-7	CASSPFPQDNEQYF
TRBV28	16	TRBJ2-7	CASSHRETGGSYEQYF
TRBV7-9	11	TRBJ1-1	CASSLLPEAFF
TRBV7-8	15	TRBJ2-4	CASSLGHRAKNIQYF
TRBV7-9	15	TRBJ2-7	CASSIQGYPPWEQYF